The 11 T cell receptor beta chains below were found in one sample sequenced in a study of blood T cells in healthy people across ages. PCR was performed a second time for about 6 to 12 cycles using a sample-barcoded 5' primer and a J-beta primer mix. TCRdb re-called the 5' RACE reads through MiXCR, storing one row per CDR3 protein. The repertoire has hundreds of thousands of distinct CDR3 sequences, approximately 30% of them found once; the top ten carry approximately 15%. Sequencing used blood. The receptors here all came from a woman older than 75 in good health.

This clonotype was seen many times. The gene calls are TRBV5-1 and TRBJ2-7; 8 nucleotides agree with TRBD1. CDR1 and CDR2 from the germline V gene are SGHRS and YFSETQ. Trimming at V came to 1 base and at J to 4 bases, leaving 7 bases not matched to a gene. The CDR3 runs 15 residues. CDR3 sequence: CASSLTGGSPYEQYF. CDR3 sequence (DNA): TGCGCCAGCAGCTTGACAGGGGGGAGTCCTTACGAGCAGTACTTC. The full variable domain, completed using reference TRBV5-1 and TRBJ2-7, is KAGVTQTPRYLIKTRGQQVTLSCSPISGHRSVSWYQQTPGQGLQFLFEYFSETQRNKGNFPGRFSGRQFSNSRSEMNVSTLELGDSALYLCASSLTGGSPYEQYFGPGTRLTVT.

As DNA, the CDR3 is TGTGCCAGCAGCCAAGGTAAGTATAGCAATCAGCCCCAGCATTTT. Its translation is CASSQGKYSNQPQHF. The rearrangement links TRBV3-1 to TRBJ1-5; D uncertain. The V and J ends lost 1 base and 0 bases respectively, with 7 bases between them. The CDR3 loop spans 15 amino acids. The germline V gene has CDR1 LGHDT and CDR2 YNNKEL (reference sequence).

Many counts were recorded for this clonotype. The V gene is TRBV24-1, the J gene TRBJ2-3; 11 bases line up with TRBD1. Trimming at V came to 5 bases and at J to 5 bases, leaving 11 bases not matched to a gene. The CDR3 is 17 residues long. Germline loops: CDR1 KGHDR, CDR2 SFDVKD. This CDR3 is CATSGEPGQGGEDTQYF. The CDR3 DNA follows: TGTGCCACCAGTGGGGAACCGGGACAGGGGGGTGAAGATACGCAGTATTTT.

This clonotype was found many times. This sequence joins TRBV27 and TRBJ1-4; D call uncertain. The CDR3 extends over 17 amino acids. The germline gives CDR1 MNHEY, CDR2 SMNVEV (reference sequence). With 6 bases removed from V and 7 bases from J, the gap between germline ends came to 24 bases. CDR3 in amino acids: CASSPRLRDRSSEKLFF. CDR3 DNA sequence: TGTGCCAGCAGCCCGAGACTCCGGGATCGCAGCAGTGAAAAACTGTTTTTT.

The chain links TRBV7-2 to TRBJ2-3; D may match TRBD1 or TRBD2 (5 bases each). Germline values: CDR1 SGHTA, CDR2 FQGNSA. The CDR3 runs 16 residues. V was clipped by 3 bases and J by 2 bases, with 15 bases between them. In DNA, the CDR3 is TGTGCCAGCAGCTTCGGTTCCGGGGCGTTCACAGATACGCAGTATTTT. Its translation: CASSFGSGAFTDTQYF.

J is TRBJ2-1 and V is TRBV20-1; either TRBD1 or TRBD2 may fit D (6 bases each). Deletions cut 4 bases from V and 6 bases from J, with 16 bases between. This CDR3 is built from 14 residues. From germline, CDR1 is DFQATT and CDR2 SNEGSKA (reference sequence). The CDR3 loop is CSAIYGGGLNEQFF. The CDR3 DNA reads TGCAGTGCTATATACGGGGGCGGGCTCAATGAGCAGTTCTTC.

Notes on this clonotype: A much larger clone differs by one base, so this may be a read error. In this CDR3 the conserved last residue, phenylalanine or tryptophan, is missing, so a read error is likely. V is TRBV3-1 and J is TRBJ1-1, with unresolved D. Between the trimmed V and J ends, which lost 5 bases and 1 base, there was a span of 8 bases. Germline V gene sequence: CDR1 LGHDT, CDR2 YNNKEL (reference sequence). The CDR3 extends over 13 amino acids. The CDR3 DNA reads TGTGCCAGCAGCTACTGGAGGAACACTGAAGCTTTCCTT. Amino acid sequence: CASSYWRNTEAFL.

The chain uses TRBV7-2 and TRBJ1-1; 10 nucleotides match TRBD1. Germline V CDR1 and CDR2: SGHTA, FQGNSA. With V trimmed by 1 base and J by 6 bases, 2 bases remained unmatched. The CDR3 has 14 residues. The CDR3 loop is CASSLGGTGAEAFF. DNA for the CDR3: TGTGCCAGCAGCTTAGGGGGGACAGGGGCTGAAGCTTTCTTT.

To note about this clonotype: A much more abundant neighbour one base away suggests this may be a read error. V usage is TRBV12-3 or TRBV12-4 and J usage is TRBJ1-5, with 9 bases matching TRBD1. The CDR3 extends over 15 amino acids. CDR3 DNA sequence: TGTGTCAGCAGGCCCGGGACAGGGAGCAATCAGCCCCAGCATTTT. Protein product: CVSRPGTGSNQPQHF.

The V gene is TRBV20-1, the J gene TRBJ2-5, with TRBD1 identical over 8 bases. The CDR3 consists of 13 residues. Trimming at V came to 3 bases and at J to 4 bases, leaving 4 bases not matched to a gene. Germline loops: CDR1 DFQATT, CDR2 SNEGSKA (reference sequence). CDR3: CSASQGARETQYF. The CDR3 DNA reads TGCAGTGCTAGCCAGGGGGCCCGAGAGACCCAGTACTTC.

This clonotype was detected a few times. This rearrangement joins TRBV11-3 to TRBJ2-3; a possible D gene is TRBD1 (6 bases). Germline V gene sequence: CDR1 SGHNT, CDR2 YENEEA. The ends were cut back, 2 bases at V and 6 bases at J, with 21 bases in the middle. This CDR3 has 17 amino acids. This CDR3 reads CASSLRTATGQGDTQYF. The CDR3 nucleotides are TGTGCCAGCAGCTTAAGGACAGCTACGGGGCAGGGGGATACGCAGTATTTT.